This T cell receptor (beta chain) was obtained from a study of T cell repertoires in cytomegalovirus infection. Turning to the study itself: Researchers turned to recently identified HLA-C-restricted CMV epitopes as well as well-studied HLA-B-restricted ones. Public signatures in TCR beta pointed to CMV infection and matching HLA type.

TCRdb re-derived calls from the reads in MiXCR, one entry per CDR3 protein. The profile shows fewer than 1,000,000 distinct CDR3 sequences, 25% to 40% of them singletons. Note on this clonotype: Its cognate antigen is unknown.

This CDR3 has 13 amino acids. Looked up from germline, CDR1 is MGHRA and CDR2 is YSYEKL. With 4 bases removed from V and 5 bases from J, the gap between germline ends came to 9 bases. Sequenced material: cultured CD8+ T cells from PBMCs, taken from culture after CMV antigen stimulation. The TCR sequence derives from a human donor in good health (CMV status not recorded). Some clones in this sample may be carry-over from other donors' samples. The rearrangement uses TRBV4-1 and TRBJ2-4; the D gene is possibly TRBD2 (6 bases). The CDR3 DNA reads TGCGCCAGCAGCCCGGAGGGAGAAAACATTCAGTACTTC. Translating gives CASSPEGENIQYF.